The 27 T cell receptor beta chains given below trace back to one sample, sequenced in a study of T cell repertoires in cytomegalovirus infection. One entry per CDR3 protein, called by TCRdb with MiXCR from the reads. The table shows about 130,000 distinct CDR3 sequences, with about 24% occurring only once. No cognate antigen is known for these TCRs. The sequenced material came from PBMCs, sequenced either directly or after in vitro stimulation (not recorded which). All receptors come from a human donor in good health (CMV status not recorded). Some clones in this sample may be carry-over from other donors' samples.

This clonotype was counted ten times or more. The V gene is TRBV6-2 or TRBV6-3, the J gene TRBJ2-1; TRBD1 aligns across 8 bases. The CDR3 has 19 amino acids. CDR1 is MNHEY and CDR2 is SVGEGT in the germline V gene. After removal of 2 bases from V and 1 base from J, the junction contained 13 bases not matched to a gene. The DNA for the CDR3 is TGTGCCAGCAGTTACATCCAGGGGGCTTCCCGAAGGTCCTACAATGAGCAGTTCTTC. Its protein product is CASSYIQGASRRSYNEQFF.

V usage is TRBV4-3 and J usage is TRBJ1-6, with D possibly TRBD1 on 5 matching bases. The CDR3 length is 15 residues. V was trimmed by 0 bases and J by 10 bases, leaving 13 bases between them. The germline CDR1 and CDR2 sequences are LGHNA and YSLEER. The CDR3 nucleotides read TGCGCCAGCAGCCAAGAAACGGGACGGAACTCACCCCTCCACTTT. Translation: CASSQETGRNSPLHF.

The chain combines TRBV7-2 with TRBJ2-2, with TRBD2 matching over 7 bases. This CDR3 spans 15 amino acids. Germline CDR1 is SGHTA and CDR2 is FQGNSA. Unmatched junction bases numbered 3, after V lost 3 bases and J lost 2 bases. The CDR3 nucleotides are TGTGCCAGCAGCTTCTCTAGCGGCAACACCGGGGAGCTGTTTTTT. Protein product: CASSFSSGNTGELFF.

The chain carries TRBV19 and TRBJ1-4; D remains ambiguous. Trimming removed 3 bases from V and 4 bases from J, with 12 bases in between. The CDR3 length is 15 residues. The germline gives CDR1 LNHDA, CDR2 SQIVND (reference sequence). CDR3 in DNA: TGTGCCAGTAGTATCGGTTATCCTCATAATGAAAAACTGTTTTTT. Translation gives CASSIGYPHNEKLFF.

The V call is TRBV10-1, the J call TRBJ2-1; 7 bases align to TRBD1. Per germline, CDR1 WNHNN and CDR2 SYGVQD (reference sequence). This CDR3 has 13 amino acids. The junction had 6 bases not matched to a gene; V was cut back by 6 bases and J by 7 bases. This CDR3 reads CASSKKQGNEQFF. The CDR3 DNA sequence: TGCGCCAGCAGCAAAAAACAGGGGAATGAGCAGTTCTTC.

This clonotype occurred many times. The CDR3 sequence: CASSLKDSSGQPQHF. The CDR3 DNA sequence: TGTGCCAGCAGCTTAAAGGACAGCTCTGGACAGCCCCAGCATTTT. The rearrangement joins TRBV7-2 to TRBJ1-5; possible D gene TRBD1, 6 bases. CDR1 is SGHTA and CDR2 is FQGNSA in the germline V gene. CDR3 length: 15 residues. The V end lost 2 bases, the J end lost 7 bases, and 15 bases lay between the germline ends.

The rearrangement joins TRBV7-6 to TRBJ1-4; 8 bases fit TRBD1. Germline values: CDR1 SGHVS, CDR2 FNYEAQ. This CDR3 contains 15 residues. With V trimmed by 1 base and J by 3 bases, 1 base remained unmatched. As DNA, the CDR3 is TGTGCCAGCAGCTTAGGGACAGGGCCTAATGAAAAACTGTTTTTT. Translated: CASSLGTGPNEKLFF.

This clonotype appeared a single time. The rearrangement joins TRBV2 to TRBJ1-1, with 7 bases fitting TRBD1. V dropped 10 bases and J dropped 2; count of bases not matched to a gene: 7. CDR1 and CDR2 (germline): SNHLY, FYNNEI. The CDR3 sequence is 13 residues long. CDR3 bases: TGTGCCATTAGACAGGGAATAAACACTGAAGCTTTCTTT. It encodes CAIRQGINTEAFF. Filled out from reference TRBV2 and TRBJ1-1, the complete variable domain reads EPEVTQTPSHQVTQMGQEVILRCVPISNHLYFYWYRQILGQKVEFLVSFYNNEISEKSEIFDDQFSVERPDGSNFTLKIRSTKLEDSAMYFCAIRQGINTEAFFGQGTRLTVV.

Here the CDR3 reads CASRRQGGSYEQYV. The CDR3 bases are TGTGCCAGCAGAAGACAGGGGGGCTCCTACGAGCAGTACGTC. The V gene is TRBV6-2 or TRBV6-3, the J gene TRBJ2-7, with 9 bases lining up with TRBD1. The CDR3 totals 14 residues. Germline V gene sequence: CDR1 MNHEY, CDR2 SVGEGT. V lost 6 bases, J lost 0 bases, and 3 bases stayed unmatched.

V and J are TRBV6-6 and TRBJ1-2; D is undetermined. Trimming shortened V by 2 bases and J by 12 bases, and 7 bases separated the two germline ends. Germline V gene data show CDR1 as MNHNY and CDR2 as SVGAGI (reference sequence). CDR3 length: 10 residues. The CDR3 bases are TGTGCCAGCAGTTACCCCACGCACACCTTC. Amino acid sequence: CASSYPTHTF.

This clonotype was detected only a few times. The chain has TRBV29-1 and TRBJ2-7, with D maybe TRBD1 (5 bases). Germline CDR1 is SQVTM and CDR2 is ANQGSEA. V was cut by 4 bases and J by 2 bases, with 9 bases left in between. This CDR3 region has 12 residues. CDR3 protein: CSVGDRAYEQYF. CDR3 nucleotides: TGCAGCGTTGGCGACAGAGCCTACGAGCAGTACTTC.

The chain employs TRBV28 and TRBJ1-6, with D possibly being TRBD1 (6 bases). The germline V and J ends were trimmed by 7 bases and 5 bases, with 21 bases remaining between them. This CDR3 contains 17 residues. Germline V gene data show CDR1 as MDHEN and CDR2 as SYDVKM. The CDR3 DNA reads as TGTGCCAGCATCGAAACTTTGGGGTGGGACAATAATTCACCCCTCCACTTT. Translated: CASIETLGWDNNSPLHF.

The rearrangement uses TRBV7-2 and TRBJ1-6; tentative D call: TRBD1 (5 bases). CDR1 is SGHTA and CDR2 is FQGNSA in the germline V gene. The CDR3 has 16 residues. Trimming took 1 base from V and 8 from J, leaving 15 bases between them. The CDR3 loop is CASSLGVRVRDSPLHF. The DNA of the CDR3 is TGTGCCAGCAGCTTAGGAGTCAGGGTCAGGGATTCACCCCTCCACTTT. The full variable domain, in which reference TRBV7-2 and TRBJ1-6 provide the parts outside the CDR3, is GAGVSQSPSNKVTEKGKDVELRCDPISGHTALYWYRQSLGQGLEFLIYFQGNSAPDKSGLPSDRFSAERTGGSVSTLTIQRTQQEDSAVYLCASSLGVRVRDSPLHFGNGTRLTVT.

The chain is built from TRBV4-3 and TRBJ1-2; unclear D gene. Germline loops: CDR1 LGHNA, CDR2 YSLEER. Trimming left V 4 bases short and J 5 bases short, with 17 bases between. The CDR3 runs 15 residues. Written as DNA, the CDR3 is TGCGCCAGCAGCCCCAAGATCAAGGGTTCATATGGCTACACCTTC. Encoded protein: CASSPKIKGSYGYTF.

The chain employs TRBV27 and TRBJ2-3, with 11 bases identical to TRBD1. CDR3 size: 14 residues. The germline V gene has CDR1 MNHEY and CDR2 SMNVEV (reference sequence). V trimming: 5 bases; J trimming: 9 bases; junction bases outside the gene matches: 7. DNA for the CDR3: TGTGCCAGCAGTCGGACAGGGGGCGCAGGGACGCAGTATTTT. Protein: CASSRTGGAGTQYF.

A word on this clonotype: At one end the junction does not follow the germline gene, possibly because of a read error. V and J are TRBV7-1 and TRBJ2-7, with a tentative D call TRBD1 (6 bases). TRBV7-1 is classed as an ORF, of uncertain function. The CDR3 loop spans 13 amino acids. The DNA for the CDR3 is TGTGCCAGCAGCCACCGGGACACCCCTCCGACGGACTTC. It yields the protein CASSHRDTPPTDF.

J is TRBJ2-1 and V is TRBV20-1; 12 nucleotides align to TRBD2. This CDR3 has 17 residues. J lost 5 bases, V lost 6 bases, and 14 bases had no gene match. Looked up from germline, CDR1 is DFQATT and CDR2 is SNEGSKA (reference sequence). The CDR3 reads CSAEWTSGTWTDNEQFF. In nucleotides, the CDR3 is TGCAGTGCCGAATGGACTAGCGGGACCTGGACAGACAATGAGCAGTTCTTC.

This chain connects TRBV7-9 to TRBJ1-1; possibly TRBD1 for D (5 bases). CDR3 size: 15 residues. Trimming took off 5 bases at V and 5 bases at J, with 18 bases between the two ends. The germline V gene encodes CDR1 SEHNR and CDR2 FQNEAQ (reference sequence). CDR3 loop: CASSPTQGLRTEAFF. The CDR3 coding sequence is TGTGCCAGCAGCCCCACTCAGGGTCTCAGGACTGAAGCTTTCTTT.

There are a few counts of this clonotype. The chain combines TRBV20-1 with TRBJ2-7, with 7 bases fitting TRBD2. The CDR3 loop spans 16 amino acids. V shed 0 bases and J 1 base; nucleotides not matched to a gene: 9. The germline CDR1 and CDR2 sequences are DFQATT and SNEGSKA (reference sequence). The chain's CDR3 is CSAREWYGSGSYEQYV. DNA of the CDR3: TGCAGTGCTAGAGAATGGTATGGTAGCGGGTCCTACGAGCAGTACGTC.

The V gene is TRBV12-3 or TRBV12-4, the J gene TRBJ2-1, with TRBD2 identical over 12 bases. Trimming removed 6 bases from V and 7 bases from J; junction bases left unmatched: 10. The CDR3 consists of 16 residues. The DNA for the CDR3 is TGTGCCAGCAGCGGACTAGCGGGGACGGGAGGTAATGAGCAGTTCTTC. Amino acids: CASSGLAGTGGNEQFF.

The chain links TRBV7-2 to TRBJ2-3; TRBD2 agrees at 9 bases. Trimming at V came to 4 bases and at J to 2 bases, leaving 4 bases not matched to a gene. Germline V lookup: CDR1 SGHTA, CDR2 FQGNSA. The CDR3 length is 15 residues. The CDR3 here is CASSSSGRLTDTQYF. CDR3 DNA: TGTGCCAGCAGCTCCAGCGGGAGGCTCACAGATACGCAGTATTTT.

A few counts support this clonotype. The chain combines TRBV29-1 with TRBJ2-7, with no clear D. Trimming took 0 bases from V and 6 from J, leaving 18 bases between them. Germline-derived CDR1 and CDR2 are SQVTM and ANQGSEA. CDR3 length: 15 residues. The CDR3: CSVEDGSALRIEQYF. The DNA for the CDR3 is TGCAGCGTTGAAGATGGCAGTGCCTTACGTATCGAGCAGTACTTC.

This clonotype occurred many times. V gene TRBV28 combines with J gene TRBJ2-7; D may be TRBD2 (5 bases). Germline values: CDR1 MDHEN, CDR2 SYDVKM. The CDR3 has 14 residues. The ends were cut back, 7 bases at V and 3 bases at J, with 16 bases in the middle. CDR3 sequence: CASTTTRGYYEQYV. The DNA of the CDR3 is TGTGCCAGCACCACCACCCGGGGATACTACGAGCAGTACGTC.

The sample holds many counts of this clonotype. Written as DNA, the CDR3 is TGTGCCAGCAGCTTAGCGCAAGGAGCGGGACTAGCGGGAAAGGGAGAAGAGACCCAGTACTTC. Protein sequence: CASSLAQGAGLAGKGEETQYF. The chain uses TRBV7-2 and TRBJ2-5, with 13 bases aligning to TRBD2. With V trimmed by 0 bases and J by 3 bases, 16 bases remained unmatched. This CDR3 has 21 amino acids. Germline CDR1 is SGHTA and CDR2 is FQGNSA. The variable domain in full, with the rest retrieved from reference TRBV7-2 and TRBJ2-5, is GAGVSQSPSNKVTEKGKDVELRCDPISGHTALYWYRQSLGQGLEFLIYFQGNSAPDKSGLPSDRFSAERTGGSVSTLTIQRTQQEDSAVYLCASSLAQGAGLAGKGEETQYFGPGTRLLVL.

The CDR3 here is CASSIDHWGRNNEQFF. The CDR3 region has the DNA TGTGCCAGTAGTATAGACCACTGGGGCCGGAACAATGAGCAGTTCTTC. This chain links TRBV19 with TRBJ2-1; a possible D gene is TRBD1 (5 bases). This CDR3 has 16 residues. Germline CDR1 and CDR2: LNHDA and SQIVND (reference sequence). The V and J ends lost 0 bases and 5 bases respectively, with 14 bases between them.

This clonotype was detected a few times. The chain recombines TRBV7-2 with TRBJ2-3; TRBD2 matches at 8 bases. CDR1 is SGHTA, CDR2 FQGNSA, per germline. V dropped 5 bases and J dropped 0; count of bases not matched to a gene: 25. The CDR3 has 22 residues. The CDR3 loop reads CASSPGPSGRTFEAYSTDTQYF. The CDR3 DNA sequence: TGTGCCAGCAGCCCAGGGCCGAGCGGGAGAACATTTGAGGCATATAGCACAGATACGCAGTATTTT.

With regard to this clonotype: An end of the junction does not agree with germline; a read error may underlie this. This chain connects TRBV7-6 to TRBJ2-7; 7 bases map to TRBD1. This CDR3 is built from 14 residues. Germline V gene lookup returns CDR1 SGHVS and CDR2 FNYEAQ. The CDR3 is CASSLNRGAYDQYF. In nucleotides, the CDR3 is TGTGCCAGCAGCTTAAACAGGGGAGCCTACGACCAGTATTTC.